Listed below are T cell receptor beta chains from one sample, sequenced in a study of blood T cell repertoires in COVID-19. This table comes from immunoSEQ multiplex PCR, and its TCRdb copy is limited to in-frame clones, with some not included. The sample has about 120,000 clones, approximately 80% seen once; the top ten hold around 3.9%. Material: peripheral blood. The receptors here all came from a woman older than 75 with acute or convalescent COVID-19. Each CDR3 is given with its conserved first and last residue. The D gene is left open where the match is weak. The size of a clone is reported for some rows only, either as once, few or many, or as a class for expanded clones.

cdr3_nt | cdr3_aa | j_call | clone_size | v_call | d_call
TGTGCCAGCTCACCGGGGGGGCCCACTGAAGCTTTCTTT | CASSPGGPTEAFF | TRBJ1-1 | NA | TRBV18 | NA
TGTGCCAGCAGCTCCGGACTAGCGGGAACAGCAGATACGCAGTATTTT | CASSSGLAGTADTQYF | TRBJ2-3 | NA | TRBV7-3 | TRBD2
TGTGCCAGCTCACCGGGAGTTGGACGAGACACTGAAGCTTTCTTT | CASSPGVGRDTEAFF | TRBJ1-1 | NA | TRBV18 | NA
TGTGCCAGCAGCTTAGCGGGAGGGCCGTACAATGAGCAGTTCTTC | CASSLAGGPYNEQFF | TRBJ2-1 | NA | TRBV7-2 | TRBD2
TGTGCCAGTAGTGTTACAGGGTTCCAGCCCCAGCATTTT | CASSVTGFQPQHF | TRBJ1-5 | NA | TRBV19 | NA
TGTGCCAGTAAAGATTTCGGGACAGGAGTTGAAAAACTGTTTTTT | CASKDFGTGVEKLFF | TRBJ1-4 | once | TRBV19 | TRBD1
TGTGCCAGCAGCCCGGACAGGGGGCCGGCAGATACGCAGTATTTT | CASSPDRGPADTQYF | TRBJ2-3 | NA | TRBV7-3 | TRBD1
TGCGCCAGCAGCTTGGCGGGGGATGAAGAAGGAAAACTGTTTTTT | CASSLAGDEEGKLFF | TRBJ1-4 | NA | TRBV5-1 | NA
TGTGCCAGTAGTACAGGGACAGGCCGCACAGATACGCAGTATTTT | CASSTGTGRTDTQYF | TRBJ2-3 | NA | TRBV19 | TRBD1
TGTGCCAGCAGCCCCACCGGGGCGCGGGGCTATGGCTACACCTTC | CASSPTGARGYGYTF | TRBJ1-2 | once | TRBV5-5 | NA
TGTGCCAGCAGTTCTAGACTAGCGGCCTCCTACGAGCAGTACTTC | CASSSRLAASYEQYF | TRBJ2-7 | NA | TRBV6-6 | TRBD2
TGTGCCAGCAGCCAAGAGGTAGCAACGTACGAGCAGTACTTC | CASSQEVATYEQYF | TRBJ2-7 | NA | TRBV3-1/TRBV3-2 | NA
TGTGCCACCAGCAGGGACACAGGACTAGCGGGAGTATACGAGCAGTACTTC | CATSRDTGLAGVYEQYF | TRBJ2-7 | NA | TRBV15 | TRBD2
TGTGCCAGCAGCTTAGCGCGGCTGGTCACAGATACGCAGTATTTT | CASSLARLVTDTQYF | TRBJ2-3 | NA | TRBV7-9 | NA
TGTGCCAGCTCACCAAACTATAAAGAGACCCAGTACTTC | CASSPNYKETQYF | TRBJ2-5 | NA | TRBV18 | NA
TGTGCCAGTAGTATAGGACAGGTGGGATGGATCGGGGAGCTGTTTTTT | CASSIGQVGWIGELFF | TRBJ2-2 | NA | TRBV19 | NA
TGTGCCAGCAGTTCCGCGGGATATGGCTACACCTTC | CASSSAGYGYTF | TRBJ1-2 | once | TRBV6-2/TRBV6-3 | NA